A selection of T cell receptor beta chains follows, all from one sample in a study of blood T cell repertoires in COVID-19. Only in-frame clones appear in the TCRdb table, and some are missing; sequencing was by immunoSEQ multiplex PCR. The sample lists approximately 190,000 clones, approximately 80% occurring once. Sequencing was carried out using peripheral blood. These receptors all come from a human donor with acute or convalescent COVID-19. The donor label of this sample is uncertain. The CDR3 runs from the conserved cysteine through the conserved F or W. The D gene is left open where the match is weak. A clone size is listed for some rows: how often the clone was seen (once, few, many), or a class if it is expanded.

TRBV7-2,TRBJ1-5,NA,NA,CASSSRGGQPQHF,TGTGCCAGCAGCTCCCGGGGGGGTCAGCCCCAGCATTTT
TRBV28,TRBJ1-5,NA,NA,CASSSTDNQPQHF,TGTGCCAGCAGTTCAACAGATAATCAGCCCCAGCATTTT
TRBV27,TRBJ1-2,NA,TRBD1,CASSSYSGTGGYGYTF,TGTGCCAGCAGTTCGTATTCCGGGACAGGGGGCTATGGCTACACCTTC
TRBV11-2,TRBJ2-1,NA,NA,CASSVNSYNEQFF,TGTGCCAGCAGTGTAAACAGTTACAATGAGCAGTTCTTC
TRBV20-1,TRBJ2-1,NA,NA,CSASRGADEQFF,TGCAGTGCTAGTCGGGGGGCCGATGAGCAGTTCTTC
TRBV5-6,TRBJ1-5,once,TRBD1,CASSLGQVRSQPQHF,TGTGCCAGCAGCCTCGGACAGGTTCGAAGTCAGCCCCAGCATTTT
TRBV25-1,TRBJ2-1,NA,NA,CASSGVTPYNEQFF,TGTGCCAGCAGTGGGGTGACTCCCTACAATGAGCAGTTCTTC
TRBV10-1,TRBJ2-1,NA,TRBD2,CASSEEGRGGEQFF,TGCGCCAGCAGTGAGGAAGGACGGGGGGGTGAGCAGTTCTTC
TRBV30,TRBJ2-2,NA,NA,CAFDRSGLYTGELFF,TGTGCCTTCGACAGGTCGGGACTATACACCGGGGAGCTGTTTTTT
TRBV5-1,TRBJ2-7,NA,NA,CASSLDSGSSYEQYF,TGCGCCAGCAGCTTGGATAGCGGAAGCTCCTACGAGCAGTACTTC
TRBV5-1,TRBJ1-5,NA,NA,CASSISPTQPQHF,TGCGCCAGCAGCATTAGCCCGACCCAGCCCCAGCATTTT
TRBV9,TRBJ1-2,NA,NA,CASSVAGGDYGYTF,TGTGCCAGCAGCGTCGCGGGTGGGGACTATGGCTACACCTTC
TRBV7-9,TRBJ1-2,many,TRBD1,CASSPETGFGYGYTF,TGTGCCAGCAGCCCGGAGACAGGGTTTGGCTATGGCTACACCTTC
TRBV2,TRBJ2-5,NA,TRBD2,CASSEPSGRARGETQYF,TGTGCCAGCAGTGAGCCTAGCGGGAGGGCGAGAGGGGAGACCCAGTACTTC
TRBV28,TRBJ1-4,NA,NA,CASSPNREEKLFF,TGTGCCAGCAGCCCTAACAGGGAAGAAAAACTGTTTTTT
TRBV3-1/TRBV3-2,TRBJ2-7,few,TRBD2,CASSPPLGLASYEQYF,TGTGCCAGCAGCCCCCCCCTAGGACTAGCGAGCTACGAGCAGTACTTC
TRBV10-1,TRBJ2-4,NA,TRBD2,CASPFRGGRTKNIQYF,TGCGCCAGTCCCTTTCGTGGCGGGAGGACCAAAAACATTCAGTACTTC
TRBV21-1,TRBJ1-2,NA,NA,CASSKASKAGPINYGYTF,TGTGCCAGCAGCAAAGCATCAAAGGCAGGGCCTATCAACTATGGCTACACCTTC
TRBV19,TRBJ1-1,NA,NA,CASSMGGIGNTEAFF,TGTGCCAGTAGTATGGGGGGGATAGGGAACACTGAAGCTTTCTTT
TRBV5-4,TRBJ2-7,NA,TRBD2,CASSPTSGTYEQYF,TGTGCCAGCAGCCCGACTAGCGGGACTTACGAGCAGTACTTC
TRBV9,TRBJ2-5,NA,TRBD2,CASSGGGGFSGRSETQYF,TGTGCCAGCAGCGGAGGGGGGGGTTTTAGCGGGAGATCGGAGACCCAGTACTTC
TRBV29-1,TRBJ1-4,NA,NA,CSVSRSLNEKLFF,TGCAGCGTATCTAGGTCGCTTAATGAAAAACTGTTTTTT
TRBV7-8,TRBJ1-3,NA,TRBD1,CASSSDRGTGNTIYF,TGTGCCAGCAGCTCTGACAGGGGGACAGGAAACACCATATATTTT
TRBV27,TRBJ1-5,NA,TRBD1,CASSSAYRGSSNQPQHF,TGTGCCAGCAGTTCGGCCTACAGGGGATCCAGCAATCAGCCCCAGCATTTT
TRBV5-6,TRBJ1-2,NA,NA,CASSFGPTGNYGYTF,TGTGCCAGCAGCTTCGGACCTACAGGGAACTATGGCTACACCTTC
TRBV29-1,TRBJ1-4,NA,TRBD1,CSASTGDEKLFF,TGCAGCGCGTCGACAGGGGATGAAAAACTGTTTTTT
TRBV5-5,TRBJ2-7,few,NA,CASSPWSSYEQYF,TGTGCCAGCAGCCCCTGGAGCTCCTACGAGCAGTACTTC
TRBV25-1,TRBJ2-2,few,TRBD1,CASSELLTGENTGELFF,TGTGCCAGCAGTGAATTGCTGACAGGGGAGAACACCGGGGAGCTGTTTTTT
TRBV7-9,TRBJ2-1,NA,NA,CASSLRSLLTDEQFF,TGTGCCAGCAGCCTCCGATCGCTCCTAACAGATGAGCAGTTCTTC
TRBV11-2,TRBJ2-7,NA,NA,CASSLETAYEQYF,TGTGCCAGCAGCTTAGAGACAGCATACGAGCAGTACTTC
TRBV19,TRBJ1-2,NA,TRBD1,CARTVGQGWGYTF,TGTGCCAGGACCGTAGGACAGGGCTGGGGCTACACCTTC
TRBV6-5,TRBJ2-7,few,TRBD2,CASSRGGPDEQYF,TGTGCCAGCAGTCGGGGGGGTCCTGACGAGCAGTACTTC
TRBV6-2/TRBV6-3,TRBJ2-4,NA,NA,CASSYRPSLSDIQYF,TGTGCCAGCAGTTACCGGCCTAGTCTTTCGGACATTCAGTACTTC
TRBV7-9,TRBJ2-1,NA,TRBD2,CASSLGTGGPGNEQFF,TGTGCCAGCAGTCTTGGAACGGGAGGGCCGGGGAATGAGCAGTTCTTC
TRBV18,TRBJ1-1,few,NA,CASSSQGNTEAFF,TGTGCCAGCTCATCCCAGGGTAACACTGAAGCTTTCTTT
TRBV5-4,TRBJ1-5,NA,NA,CASSLDRERSNQPQHF,TGTGCCAGCAGCTTGGACAGGGAGAGGAGCAATCAGCCCCAGCATTTT
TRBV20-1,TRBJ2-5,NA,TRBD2,CSASELFGAGGRETQYF,TGCAGTGCTAGTGAACTTTTTGGAGCGGGAGGGAGGGAGACCCAGTACTTC
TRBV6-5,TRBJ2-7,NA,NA,CASQGLGEQYF,TGTGCCAGTCAGGGACTCGGGGAGCAGTACTTC
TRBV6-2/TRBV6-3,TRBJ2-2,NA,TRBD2,CASSLAGLNTGELFF,TGTGCCAGCAGCCTAGCGGGGTTGAACACCGGGGAGCTGTTTTTT
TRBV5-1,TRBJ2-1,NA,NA,CASSLPSDSYNEQFF,TGCGCCAGCAGCTTACCTAGCGACTCCTACAATGAGCAGTTCTTC
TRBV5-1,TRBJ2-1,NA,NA,CASSARESYNEQFF,TGCGCCAGCAGTGCGAGGGAATCCTACAATGAGCAGTTCTTC
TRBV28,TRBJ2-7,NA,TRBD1,CASSYDRGEYEQYF,TGTGCCAGCAGCTATGACAGGGGGGAGTACGAGCAGTACTTC
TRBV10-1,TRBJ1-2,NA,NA,CASSESPTDPSPYGYTF,TGCGCCAGCAGTGAGTCGCCGACAGACCCCAGCCCCTATGGCTACACCTTC
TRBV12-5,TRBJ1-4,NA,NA,CASGRGTNTEKLFF,TGTGCTAGTGGTAGGGGAACTAATACCGAAAAACTGTTTTTT
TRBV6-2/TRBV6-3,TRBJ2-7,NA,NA,CASSSGFTLTYEQYF,TGTGCCAGCAGCTCAGGGTTTACGCTTACCTACGAGCAGTACTTC
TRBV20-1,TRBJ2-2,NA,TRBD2,CSASFGTSGNTGELFF,TGCAGTGCTAGTTTCGGGACTAGCGGGAACACCGGGGAGCTGTTTTTT
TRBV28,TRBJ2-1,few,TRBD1,CASSLMNRGTGGRNEQFF,TGTGCCAGCAGTTTAATGAACCGGGGGACAGGGGGCCGCAATGAGCAGTTCTTC
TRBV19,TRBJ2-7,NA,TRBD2,CASSTGLLYEQYF,TGTGCCAGTAGTACGGGACTACTCTACGAGCAGTACTTC